This T cell receptor (beta chain) stems from a study of cytomegalovirus exposure and HLA in healthy donors. As regards this clone: Its antigen remains unknown.

Findings and limits, study-wide: Several of the most significant clusters appeared linked to common viral pathogens, based on a later analysis.

The primer mix had 60 Vbeta and 13 Jbeta primers. Sequencing was performed with immunoSEQ multiplex PCR; in TCRdb, only in-frame clones are kept and a portion is missing. The sample holds over 150,000 clones, 73% seen once. Germline V gene sequence: CDR1 SGDLS, CDR2 YYNGEE. There are 15 residues in the CDR3. Unmatched junction bases numbered 6, after V lost 2 bases and J lost 5 bases. The clonotype was recovered from a woman aged 18-29 years in good health and CMV-seropositive. The sequenced material came from PBMCs. This sequence joins TRBV9 and TRBJ2-3; TRBD1 agrees at 9 bases. The CDR3 bases are TGTGCCAGCAGCGTGGCAGGACAGGGGAGAGATACGCAGTATTTT. Protein sequence: CASSVAGQGRDTQYF.